These T cell receptor beta chains were read from a single sample in a study of shared clonotypes between healthy human individuals. Generated by immunoSEQ multiplex PCR, the TCRdb table keeps only in-frame clones and is missing some. In the table there are roughly 2.5 million clones, around 94% of which are singletons. The sequenced sample was naive CD4+ T cells sorted from blood. The receptors come from a man between 18 and 29 years old in good health. Each CDR3 is given with its conserved first and last residue. D genes are given only for firm matches. Rows may omit the clone size; those that give it use once, few, many or a size class.

d_call cdr3_length j_call v_call clone_size cdr3_nt cdr3_aa
- 15 TRBJ1-5 TRBV9 - TGTGCCAGCAGCGTGGGGCAGGGAAGCAATCAGCCCCAGCATTTT CASSVGQGSNQPQHF
- 14 TRBJ2-5 TRBV18 - TGTGCCAGCTCACGGGCGGGATTGGGAGAGACCCAGTACTTC CASSRAGLGETQYF
TRBD1 15 TRBJ1-6 TRBV5-6 - TGTGCCAGCAGCGGACGGACAGGGGGTAATTCACCCCTCCACTTT CASSGRTGGNSPLHF
TRBD2 18 TRBJ2-5 TRBV7-9 - TGTGCCAGCAGCTTAGAATTCGGTAGCGGGAGGGCCCGGGAGACCCAGTACTTC CASSLEFGSGRARETQYF
- 13 TRBJ1-2 TRBV18 - TGTGCCAGCTCACAGGGAAATGGGGATGGCTACACCTTC CASSQGNGDGYTF
TRBD2 15 TRBJ2-3 TRBV2 - TGTGCCAGCAGTGAGGAGCGGGGCAGCACAGATACGCAGTATTTT CASSEERGSTDTQYF
TRBD1 15 TRBJ1-2 TRBV15 - TGTGCCACCAGCCAACCGGGACAGGGGACCTATGGCTACACCTTC CATSQPGQGTYGYTF
TRBD2 13 TRBJ2-3 TRBV4-2 - TGTGCCAGCAGCCAGGGACTAGATGCGGCGCAGTATTTT CASSQGLDAAQYF
- 15 TRBJ1-1 TRBV7-2 - TGTGCCAGCAGCTTAGCGGTGACAGTGAACACTGAAGCTTTCTTT CASSLAVTVNTEAFF
- 16 TRBJ1-2 TRBV7-2 - TGTGCCAGCAGCTTAGCGCAGAAGGCAACTTATAGGGGCTACACCTTC CASSLAQKATYRGYTF
TRBD1 14 TRBJ1-2 TRBV27 - TGTGCCAGCAGACCACCGGGACAGGGGTATGGCTACACCTTC CASRPPGQGYGYTF
- 13 TRBJ2-1 TRBV2 - TGTGCCAGCAGTGAGGAAGGGACGGGTGAGCAGTTCTTC CASSEEGTGEQFF
TRBD2 16 TRBJ2-5 TRBV7-2 - TGTGCCAGCAGCTTAGAACTAGCGGGGGGCCAAGAGACCCAGTACTTC CASSLELAGGQETQYF
- 14 TRBJ2-7 TRBV14 - TGTGCCAGCAGCCAAGGTTTTACAGGGCGCGAGCAGTACTTC CASSQGFTGREQYF
TRBD2 19 TRBJ2-1 TRBV11-2 - TGTGCCAGCAGCCGAAGGACTAGCGGGATTATCGATGCGGGGAATGAGCAGTTCTTC CASSRRTSGIIDAGNEQFF
- 15 TRBJ1-1 TRBV6-1 - TGTGCCAGCAGTGGAATGGTAGGGACGTGGACTGAAGCTTTCTTT CASSGMVGTWTEAFF
- 12 TRBJ1-1 TRBV25-1 - TGTGCCAGCAGACAGATGAACACTGAAGCTTTCTTT CASRQMNTEAFF
- 13 TRBJ2-7 TRBV4-3 - TGCGCCAGCAGCCAAGATCTGGGCTACGAGCAGTACTTC CASSQDLGYEQYF
- 14 TRBJ1-2 TRBV15 - TGTGCCACCAGCAGAGGTACGACAGCTTATGGCTACACCTTC CATSRGTTAYGYTF
TRBD1 14 TRBJ2-7 TRBV4-1 - TGCGCCAGCAGCCGCCGAGACAGGGACTACGAGCAGTACTTC CASSRRDRDYEQYF
- 14 TRBJ1-3 TRBV5-1 - TGCGCCAGCAGCTTGCAAGGGGCATGGAACACCATATATTTT CASSLQGAWNTIYF
TRBD1 14 TRBJ2-3 TRBV6-5 - TGTGCCAGCAGTCGGACAGGGGACTCCGATACGCAGTATTTT CASSRTGDSDTQYF
- 15 TRBJ1-4 TRBV9 - TGTGCCAGCAGCGTATCGTCATTTAGGAATGAAAAACTGTTTTTT CASSVSSFRNEKLFF
- 11 TRBJ1-4 TRBV5-4 - TGTGCCAGCAGCTTCGGGGAAAAACTGTTTTTT CASSFGEKLFF
- 12 TRBJ2-3 TRBV6-1 - TGTGCCAGCACCCTACCCCTAGATACGCAGTATTTT CASTLPLDTQYF
TRBD1 15 TRBJ1-2 TRBV19 - TGTGCCAGTAGTATTAAAGCCACAGGGGGCTTTGGCTACACCTTC CASSIKATGGFGYTF
- 11 TRBJ2-7 TRBV6-5 - TGTGCCAGCAGTGTACTCGGCGAGCAGTACTTC CASSVLGEQYF
- 16 TRBJ1-3 TRBV19 - TGTGCCAGTAGTATAATCGCCAGGCTGTCTGGAAACACCATATATTTT CASSIIARLSGNTIYF
TRBD1 15 TRBJ1-4 TRBV27 - TGTGCCAGCAGTGTTGTGCAGGGGGCCAGCGAAAAACTGTTTTTT CASSVVQGASEKLFF
TRBD2 15 TRBJ2-5 TRBV11-2 - TGTGCCAGCAGCACCCTAGCGGGGGGGCATGAGACCCAGTACTTC CASSTLAGGHETQYF
TRBD1 14 TRBJ2-7 TRBV5-1 - TGCGCCAGCAGCGCCGGACAGGGGGACTACGAGCAGTACTTC CASSAGQGDYEQYF
- 15 TRBJ2-5 TRBV10-3 - TGTGCCATCAGTGAGTCCTTATCTGGACGGGAGACCCAGTACTTC CAISESLSGRETQYF
- 14 TRBJ1-2 TRBV2 - TGTGCCAGCAGTGAAGACAGGAATAACTATGGCTACACCTTC CASSEDRNNYGYTF
- 17 TRBJ2-3 TRBV9 - TGTGCCAGCAGCGTAGCGGCTAGCGGAGGGGGGACAGATACGCAGTATTTT CASSVAASGGGTDTQYF
TRBD1 18 TRBJ1-5 TRBV11-3 - TGTGCCAGCAGTTTCTCGTCGGTCCAGGGGGCTGAAGGCCAGCCCCAGCATTTT CASSFSSVQGAEGQPQHF
- 14 TRBJ2-4 TRBV30 - TGTGCCTGGAGTGGCTGGGGTACCAAAAACATTCAGTACTTC CAWSGWGTKNIQYF
TRBD1 16 TRBJ2-7 TRBV18 - TGTGCCAGCTCACCACCGGGGACAGGTAGGGTCTACGAGCAGTACTTC CASSPPGTGRVYEQYF
TRBD1 12 TRBJ1-2 TRBV11-2 - TGTGCCAGCAGCCGGACAGGGGTCGGCTACACCTTC CASSRTGVGYTF
TRBD2 17 TRBJ2-3 TRBV30 - TGTGCCTGGAGCGTTGTTAGGACTAGCGGGGGGGTGGATACGCAGTATTTT CAWSVVRTSGGVDTQYF
- 18 TRBJ2-1 TRBV10-3 - TGTGCCATCAGTGAGTCTGACTGGGGGAAGGGAACATACAATGAGCAGTTCTTC CAISESDWGKGTYNEQFF
- 13 TRBJ1-1 TRBV6-5 - TGTGCCAGCAGTTACCGCGGTATCACTGAAGCTTTCTTT CASSYRGITEAFF
- 12 TRBJ1-2 TRBV11-1 - TGTGCCAGCAGCCAAGAGTCCTATGGCTACACCTTC CASSQESYGYTF
- 15 TRBJ1-6 TRBV27 - TGTGCCAGCAGTCCCTCCGGGCCCATATTCTCACCCCTCCACTTT CASSPSGPIFSPLHF
TRBD2 16 TRBJ2-4 TRBV27 - TGTGCCAGCAGTCCCACTAGCGGGAGGGCCGGGAACATTCAGTACTTC CASSPTSGRAGNIQYF
- 15 TRBJ2-5 TRBV5-1 - TGCGCCAGCAGCAGAAGCGGGCCGAACCAAGAGACCCAGTACTTC CASSRSGPNQETQYF
TRBD1 17 TRBJ1-1 TRBV19 few TGTGCCAGTAGTAGGGGACAGTTCTCGTTGGTGGACACTGAAGCTTTCTTT CASSRGQFSLVDTEAFF
- 15 TRBJ1-2 TRBV7-9 - TGTGCCAGCAGCATGACCCTACAGGGTTCGGATGGCTACACCTTC CASSMTLQGSDGYTF
- 16 TRBJ1-1 TRBV7-9 many TGTGCCAGCAGCTTACATATTGGCGGCGACGGAACTGAAGCTTTCTTT CASSLHIGGDGTEAFF
- 13 TRBJ1-5 TRBV28 few TGTGCCAGCAGCATCACAGGGTCGAAGCCCCAGCATTTT CASSITGSKPQHF
TRBD1 15 TRBJ1-3 TRBV7-9 - TGTGCCAGCAGCGCCGACAGGGGGCCTGGAAACACCATATATTTT CASSADRGPGNTIYF
TRBD1 17 TRBJ1-3 TRBV7-2 - TGTGCCAGCAGCTTCGACAGGGGGCTTAGCTCTGGAAACACCATATATTTT CASSFDRGLSSGNTIYF
TRBD1 14 TRBJ2-1 TRBV10-3 - TGTGCCATCAGTGAGTCGACAGGGTCTCGTGAGCAGTTCTTC CAISESTGSREQFF
- 18 TRBJ1-6 TRBV7-9 - TGTGCCAGCAGTCGCCAAAGGGCCCGGGGTAGCAATAATTCACCCCTCCACTTT CASSRQRARGSNNSPLHF
- 13 TRBJ1-3 TRBV6-1 - TGTGCCAGCAGGGTAGACTCTGGAAACACCATATATTTT CASRVDSGNTIYF
- 16 TRBJ2-2 TRBV5-1 - TGCGCCAGCAGCCCAGCCGGACCGCCGAACACCGGGGAGCTGTTTTTT CASSPAGPPNTGELFF
TRBD2 16 TRBJ2-5 TRBV5-4 - TGTGCCAGCACCTCAGGACTAGCGGGTCCCGGGGAGACCCAGTACTTC CASTSGLAGPGETQYF
- 15 TRBJ1-1 TRBV7-3 once TGTGCCAGCAGCTTAAGTGGGGTCCAGCACACTGAAGCTTTCTTT CASSLSGVQHTEAFF